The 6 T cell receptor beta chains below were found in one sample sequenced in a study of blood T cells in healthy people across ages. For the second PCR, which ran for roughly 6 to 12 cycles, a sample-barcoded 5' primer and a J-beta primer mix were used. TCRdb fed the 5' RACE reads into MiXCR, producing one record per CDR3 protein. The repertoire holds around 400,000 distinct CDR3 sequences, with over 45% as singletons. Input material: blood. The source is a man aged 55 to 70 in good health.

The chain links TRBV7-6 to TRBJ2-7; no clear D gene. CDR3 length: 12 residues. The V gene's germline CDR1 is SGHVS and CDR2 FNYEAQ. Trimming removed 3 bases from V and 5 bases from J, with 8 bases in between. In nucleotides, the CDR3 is TGTGCCAGCAGCTTGGTGAAGAACGAGCAGTACTTC. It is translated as CASSLVKNEQYF.

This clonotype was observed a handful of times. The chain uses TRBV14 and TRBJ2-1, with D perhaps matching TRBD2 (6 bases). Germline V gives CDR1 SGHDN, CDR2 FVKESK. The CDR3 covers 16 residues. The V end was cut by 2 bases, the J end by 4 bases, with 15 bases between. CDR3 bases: TGTGCCAGCAGCCAAAAATTAGCGGTCCAGTACAATGAGCAGTTCTTC. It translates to CASSQKLAVQYNEQFF.

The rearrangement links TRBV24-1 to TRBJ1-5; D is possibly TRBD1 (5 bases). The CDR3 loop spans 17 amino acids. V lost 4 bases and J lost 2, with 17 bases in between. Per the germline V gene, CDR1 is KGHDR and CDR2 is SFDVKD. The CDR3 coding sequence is TGTGCCACCAGTGACCTCCCGGTGGGGCGGCGCAATCAGCCCCAGCATTTT. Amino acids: CATSDLPVGRRNQPQHF.

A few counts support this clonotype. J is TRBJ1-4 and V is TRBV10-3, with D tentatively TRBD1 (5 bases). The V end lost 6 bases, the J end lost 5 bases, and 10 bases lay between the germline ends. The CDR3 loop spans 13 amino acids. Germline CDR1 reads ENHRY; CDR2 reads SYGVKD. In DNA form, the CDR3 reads TGTGCCATCAGGGGGACGGAAAATGAAAAACTGTTTTTT. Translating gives CAIRGTENEKLFF.

CDR3 loop: CASSRRAGSILDTQYF. In nucleotides, the CDR3 is TGCGCCAGCAGCCGGAGGGCCGGAAGTATTTTAGATACGCAGTATTTT. The gene calls are TRBV4-3 and TRBJ2-3; D might be TRBD2 (6 bases). The germline gives CDR1 LGHNA, CDR2 YSLEER. V was clipped by 4 bases and J by 5 bases, with 19 bases between them. The CDR3 contains 16 residues.

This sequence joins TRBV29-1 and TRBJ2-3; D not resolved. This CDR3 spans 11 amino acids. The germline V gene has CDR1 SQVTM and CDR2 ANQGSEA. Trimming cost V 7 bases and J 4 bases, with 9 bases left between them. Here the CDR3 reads CSARVSDTQYF. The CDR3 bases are TGCAGCGCTAGGGTCTCAGATACGCAGTATTTT.